Listed here are 25 T cell receptor beta chains from one sample, sequenced in a study of Graves' ophthalmopathy and Graves' hyperthyroidism. RNA transcripts served as template for amplifying TCR beta CDR3 sequences. RT-PCR with HTBI primers came first, then second-round multiplex PCR. TCRdb reanalysed the multiplex PCR reads using MiXCR and keeps one entry per CDR3 protein. This sample yields approximately 640,000 distinct CDR3 sequences, of which over 40% are seen a single time; about 3.3% belongs to the top ten. Material: peripheral blood. The receptor set was obtained from an adult man with Graves' ophthalmopathy.

This clonotype showed up just once. The chain uses TRBV7-8 and TRBJ2-2; 7 nucleotides line up with TRBD1. With V trimmed by 6 bases and J by 2 bases, 9 bases remained unmatched. CDR1 is SGHVS, CDR2 FQNEAQ, per germline. CDR3 length: 16 residues. The CDR3 loop is CASRQTGSGNTGELFF. The CDR3 nucleotides are TGTGCCAGCAGACAGACAGGGTCTGGAAACACCGGGGAGCTGTTTTTT.

This clonotype was seen more than once but under ten times. The gene calls are TRBV11-2 and TRBJ1-2; 9 positions agree with TRBD1. The CDR3 has 15 residues. CDR1 is SGHAT, CDR2 FQNNGV, per germline. V lost 5 bases, J lost 2 bases, and 6 bases stayed unmatched. This CDR3 is CASSTYRGLNYGYTF. In DNA form, the CDR3 reads TGTGCCAGCAGCACCTACAGGGGGCTCAACTATGGCTACACCTTC.

This clonotype was counted at least ten times. The V call is TRBV4-1, the J call TRBJ1-2, with D perhaps TRBD1 (5 bases). This CDR3 is 14 amino acids long. Trimming pared 0 bases from V and 6 bases from J, leaving 11 bases between. CDR1 and CDR2 from the germline V gene are MGHRA and YSYEKL. Here the CDR3 DNA reads TGCGCCAGCAGCCAAGATCCAGGGTCGCATGGCTACACCTTC. Its protein product is CASSQDPGSHGYTF.

The chain uses TRBV13 and TRBJ2-7, with TRBD1 matching 9 bases. V dropped 5 bases and J dropped 2; count of bases not matched to a gene: 4. This CDR3 region has 14 residues. Germline CDR1 PRHDT, CDR2 FYEKMQ (reference sequence). CDR3 sequence (DNA): TGTGCCAGCAGCCAACAGGGGGCAGCCTACGAGCAGTACTTC. Its protein product is CASSQQGAAYEQYF.

This sequence joins TRBV19 and TRBJ2-5; D remains ambiguous. The germline V gene has CDR1 LNHDA and CDR2 SQIVND (reference sequence). The CDR3 is 12 amino acids. V was shortened by 11 bases and J by 4 bases, with 14 bases between the two germline ends. CDR3 nucleotides: TGTGCCCGTTGGGGATACCTAGAGACCCAGTACTTC. This codes for CARWGYLETQYF.

This clonotype was found many times. The rearrangement uses TRBV11-3 and TRBJ2-5, with D perhaps matching TRBD1 or TRBD2 (5 bases each). The CDR3 length is 16 residues. The ends were cut back, 5 bases at V and 5 bases at J, with 21 bases in the middle. Germline V lookup: CDR1 SGHNT, CDR2 YENEEA. CDR3 protein: CASSPWSGGREETQYF. The DNA for the CDR3 is TGTGCCAGCAGCCCGTGGTCGGGCGGCAGGGAGGAGACCCAGTACTTC.

For this clonotype: A much more abundant neighbour one base away suggests this may be a read error. This sequence joins TRBV10-3 and TRBJ1-1, with unresolved D. Trimming cost V 3 bases and J 3 bases, with 8 bases left between them. This CDR3 has 13 residues. CDR1 is ENHRY, CDR2 SYGVKD, per germline. The CDR3 nucleotides are TGTGCCATCAGTGAAAACAGATACACTGAAGCTTTCTTT. Its translation is CAISENRYTEAFF.

The V gene is TRBV10-3, the J gene TRBJ2-7, with a tentative D call TRBD2 (6 bases). The assigned J gene may be wrong: the sequence end matches TRBJ2-1 better. Germline values: CDR1 ENHRY, CDR2 SYGVKD. The CDR3 extends over 12 amino acids. The CDR3 region has the DNA TGTGCCATCAGCGGGGCGGGGCATGAGCAGTTCTTC. Translating gives CAISGAGHEQFF.

The chain joins TRBV9 to TRBJ1-1, with D hard to call. CDR1 and CDR2 from the germline V gene are SGDLS and YYNGEE. CDR3 length: 14 residues. Trimming left V 7 bases short and J 1 base short, with 14 bases between. The CDR3, as DNA: TGTGCCAGCTCACCGCCCCAAGAGAACACTGAAGCTTTCTTT. Translated: CASSPPQENTEAFF.

The chain uses TRBV3-1 and TRBJ1-4; 7 nucleotides agree with TRBD1. The CDR3 consists of 15 residues. Germline trimming cut 1 base from V and 5 bases from J; bases unmatched to any gene: 4. Germline-derived CDR1 and CDR2 are LGHDT and YNNKEL (reference sequence). CDR3 sequence reads: CASSQVGQENEKLFF. The DNA of the CDR3 is TGTGCCAGCAGCCAAGTCGGACAGGAGAATGAAAAACTGTTTTTT.

This clonotype has a count of ten or more. V is TRBV20-1 and J is TRBJ2-5, with 9 bases matching TRBD1. The germline gives CDR1 DFQATT, CDR2 SNEGSKA (reference sequence). Trimming took 0 bases from V and 4 from J; bases not matched to a gene: 3. The CDR3 is 14 residues long. CDR3 loop: CSARDDRGGETQYF. CDR3 in DNA: TGCAGTGCTAGAGACGACAGGGGGGGAGAGACCCAGTACTTC.

V usage is TRBV15 and J usage is TRBJ2-5, with 7 bases lining up with TRBD1. V lost 4 bases and J lost 5; bases outside the gene matches: 7. In germline, CDR1 is LNHNV, CDR2 YYDKDF (reference sequence). CDR3 length: 14 amino acids. The CDR3 here is CATSIPDRRETQYF. The CDR3 nucleotides read TGTGCCACCAGCATCCCGGACAGGAGGGAGACCCAGTACTTC.

The gene calls are TRBV7-9 and TRBJ2-7; D gene uncertain. The V end lost 6 bases, the J end lost 7 bases, and 19 bases lay between the germline ends. The CDR3 length is 14 residues. Per germline, CDR1 SEHNR and CDR2 FQNEAQ (reference sequence). This CDR3 reads CASRAGLNLREQYF. DNA of the CDR3: TGTGCCAGCAGGGCCGGATTAAATTTGAGGGAGCAGTACTTC. The whole variable domain, filled in from reference TRBV7-9 and TRBJ2-7, reads DTGVSQNPRHKITKRGQNVTFRCDPISEHNRLYWYRQTLGQGPEFLTYFQNEAQLEKSRLLSDRFSAERPKGSFSTLEIQRTEQGDSAMYLCASRAGLNLREQYFGPGTRLTVT.

This clonotype was recorded a few times. V usage is TRBV18 and J usage is TRBJ1-2; D remains unclear. Trimming left V 2 bases short and J 7 bases short, with 11 bases between. The CDR3 loop spans 13 amino acids. Germline V gene lookup returns CDR1 KGHSH and CDR2 LQKENI. The CDR3 DNA follows: TGTGCCAGCTCACCAGTAAACAACGGTGGCTACACCTTC. This translates into CASSPVNNGGYTF.

This clonotype has ten or more counts. The CDR3 DNA sequence: TGTGCCATCAGTGACAGCACCGGGGAGCTGTTTTTT. It is translated as CAISDSTGELFF. The J gene is TRBJ2-2, the V gene TRBV10-3; D gene uncertain. The CDR3 extends over 12 amino acids. The V end lost 3 bases, the J end lost 4 bases, and 3 bases lay between the germline ends. The germline gives CDR1 ENHRY, CDR2 SYGVKD.

The rearrangement uses TRBV5-4 and TRBJ1-1; possibly TRBD1 for D (5 bases). CDR1 is SGHNT, CDR2 YYREEE, per germline (reference sequence). V lost 5 bases and J lost 2, with 13 bases in between. This CDR3 has 14 amino acids. CDR3 DNA: TGTGCCAGCAGGTCGACAGATACCAACACTGAAGCTTTCTTT. Residues: CASRSTDTNTEAFF.

The sample holds a few counts of this clonotype. The rearrangement uses TRBV4-2 and TRBJ2-7; 10 bases align to TRBD2. Trimming cost V 0 bases and J 5 bases; bases outside gene matches: 4. This CDR3 comprises 15 residues. The germline V gene has CDR1 LGHNA and CDR2 YNFKEQ. The CDR3 coding sequence is TGTGCCAGCAGCCAAGAAGCGGGAGGGCCCGACGAGCAGTACTTC. Its translation is CASSQEAGGPDEQYF.

This chain joins TRBV10-3 and TRBJ1-3; the D gene is possibly TRBD1 (5 bases). Per the germline V gene, CDR1 is ENHRY and CDR2 is SYGVKD. The CDR3 loop spans 16 amino acids. V was cut by 4 bases and J by 0 bases, with 13 bases left in between. In DNA, the CDR3 is TGTGCCATCAGTGCCTGGGGCCGGAACTCTGGAAACACCATATATTTT. Its translation is CAISAWGRNSGNTIYF.

This rearrangement joins TRBV7-2 to TRBJ1-4; 7 positions match TRBD1. CDR1 SGHTA and CDR2 FQGNSA come from the germline V gene. V dropped 5 bases and J dropped 2; count of bases not matched to a gene: 8. CDR3 length: 16 residues. In DNA, the CDR3 is TGTGCCAGCAGCCCGGTAACAGGGGCGACTAATGAAAAACTGTTTTTT. It yields the protein CASSPVTGATNEKLFF. Full variable domain (outside the CDR3, taken from reference TRBV7-2 and TRBJ1-4): GAGVSQSPSNKVTEKGKDVELRCDPISGHTALYWYRQSLGQGLEFLIYFQGNSAPDKSGLPSDRFSAERTGGSVSTLTIQRTQQEDSAVYLCASSPVTGATNEKLFFGSGTQLSVL.

This clonotype was counted many times. This chain connects TRBV5-5 to TRBJ2-2; 9 bases are shared with TRBD1. Germline values: CDR1 SGHKS, CDR2 YYEKEE (reference sequence). CDR3 length equals 16 residues. With 1 base clipped from V and 1 base from J, the junction kept 2 bases outside the gene matches. CDR3 amino acids: CASSLRTGVNTGELFF. Written as DNA, the CDR3 is TGTGCCAGCAGCTTGCGGACAGGGGTGAACACCGGGGAGCTGTTTTTT.

This clonotype was seen only a few times. V usage is TRBV14 and J usage is TRBJ2-7, with a possible D match to TRBD2 (5 bases). This CDR3 has 20 residues. Germline V lookup: CDR1 SGHDN, CDR2 FVKESK. V lost 3 bases to trimming and J lost 2 bases, with 29 bases between them. In DNA form, the CDR3 reads TGTGCCAGCAGCCAGACGAACTATAAGCGGATGTATCCCGAAGCCTACGAGCAGTACTTC. Encoded protein: CASSQTNYKRMYPEAYEQYF.

This clonotype was seen only a few times. The V and J genes are TRBV5-6 and TRBJ2-5, with 8 bases matching TRBD2. The length of the CDR3 is 14 residues. From germline, CDR1 is SGHDT and CDR2 YYEEEE. Trimming cost V 2 bases and J 6 bases; bases outside gene matches: 6. In DNA form, the CDR3 reads TGTGCCAGCAGCTTTGCGGGAGGATGGAAGACCCAGTACTTC. It encodes CASSFAGGWKTQYF.

This clonotype showed up many times. The chain recombines TRBV7-2 with TRBJ1-1; a possible D gene is TRBD1 (5 bases). The germline CDR1 and CDR2 sequences are SGHTA and FQGNSA. With 4 bases removed from V and 1 base from J, the gap between germline ends came to 10 bases. The length of the CDR3 is 14 residues. CDR3 sequence reads: CASSSGRKNTEAFF. The CDR3 DNA sequence: TGTGCCAGCAGCTCGGGACGGAAGAACACTGAAGCTTTCTTT.

The V call is TRBV5-1, the J call TRBJ2-7; no clear D gene. The V gene lost 4 bases and the J gene lost 0 bases, with 5 bases spanning the gap. CDR3 size: 12 residues. Germline lookup yields CDR1 SGHRS and CDR2 YFSETQ. The CDR3 sequence is CASSVGSYEQYF. The CDR3 DNA sequence: TGCGCCAGCAGCGTCGGCTCCTACGAGCAGTACTTC.

V usage is TRBV2 and J usage is TRBJ2-6; D remains unclear. Trimming removed 4 bases at V and 4 bases at J, with 5 bases between. CDR1 and CDR2 from the germline V gene are SNHLY and FYNNEI. There are 13 residues in the CDR3. In DNA, the CDR3 is TGTGCCAGCAGTGTTCTGGGGGCCAACGTCCTGACTTTC. Translated: CASSVLGANVLTF.